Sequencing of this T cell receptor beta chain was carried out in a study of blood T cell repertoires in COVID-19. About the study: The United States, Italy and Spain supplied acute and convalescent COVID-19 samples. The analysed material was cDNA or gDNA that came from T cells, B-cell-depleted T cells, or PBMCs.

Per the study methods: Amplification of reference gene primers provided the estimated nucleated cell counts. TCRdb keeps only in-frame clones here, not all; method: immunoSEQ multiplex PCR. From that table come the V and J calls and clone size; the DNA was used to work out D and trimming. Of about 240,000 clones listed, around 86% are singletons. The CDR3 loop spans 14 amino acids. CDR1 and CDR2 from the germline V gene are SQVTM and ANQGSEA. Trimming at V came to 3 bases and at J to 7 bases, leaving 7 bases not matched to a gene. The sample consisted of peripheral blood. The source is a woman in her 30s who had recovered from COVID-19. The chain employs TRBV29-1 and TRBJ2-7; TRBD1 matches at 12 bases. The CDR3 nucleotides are TGCAGCGTTGAGGTGGGACAGGGGGCGGGTGAGCAGTACTTC. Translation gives CSVEVGQGAGEQYF.